This T cell receptor beta chain came from a study of blood T cell repertoires in COVID-19. Study-level information: Some COVID-19 samples were acute and others convalescent; all came from the United States, Italy and Spain. Sources were T cells, B-cell-depleted T cells, or PBMCs; the material itself was cDNA or gDNA.

Germline V CDR1 and CDR2: SQVTM, ANQGSEA. Trimming cost V 4 bases and J 1 base, with 8 bases left between them. This CDR3 is built from 14 residues. In the authors' workflow: Counts of nucleated cells, estimated from reference gene primer amplification, were obtained. The table came from immunoSEQ multiplex PCR; TCRdb's copy has only in-frame clones and leaves some out. V and J calls and clone size are given by that table; D and trimming were obtained from the DNA. The repertoire holds 71,000 or so clones, with approximately 80% as singletons. Sample: peripheral blood. The chain employs TRBV29-1 and TRBJ2-6, with a tentative D call TRBD1 (6 bases). This sequence was found in a man in his forties or fifties with acute or convalescent COVID-19. In nucleotides, the CDR3 is TGCAGCGTTGTACAGGGTTCTGGGGCCAACGTCCTGACTTTC. It is translated as CSVVQGSGANVLTF.